This entry lists 2 T cell receptor beta chains sequenced from one sample in a study of T cells in Graves' hyperthyroidism and ophthalmopathy (dated by TCRdb to about 2019). Libraries were built with multiplex PCR. Data came from an Illumina HiSeq 2000. Amplification of TCR beta CDR3 regions was carried out from RNA transcripts. The first round of RT-PCR for the TCR CDR3 was performed with the HTBI primer set and the Qiagen OneStep RT-PCR kit. TCRdb handled the public reads itself, with Q25 trimming in fastp and clone calling in MiXCR, and kept productive beta chains. All rows with the same CDR3 protein become a single entry with the most common DNA and genes. The sample table lists 400,000 to 500,000 distinct CDR3 sequences, roughly an eighth of them with a count of one. The ten biggest clones cover about 5% of the sample. The source material was blood. The receptor source for this set is a woman between 18 and 29 years old with Graves' hyperthyroidism.

The chain has TRBV6-1 and TRBJ1-3; D gene unclear. Trimming pared 3 bases from V and 4 bases from J, leaving 13 bases between. CDR1 is MNHNS and CDR2 is SASEGT in the germline V gene. The CDR3 has 15 amino acids. The CDR3 protein is CASSEPGLGGNTIYF. The CDR3 nucleotides are TGTGCCAGCAGTGAGCCGGGGTTAGGGGGAAACACCATATATTTT.

At least ten counts were recorded for this clonotype. The chain recombines TRBV7-9 with TRBJ2-3; possible D gene TRBD2, 6 bases. The V end lost 4 bases, the J end lost 4 bases, and 21 bases lay between the germline ends. The CDR3 runs to 17 residues. The germline V gene encodes CDR1 SEHNR and CDR2 FQNEAQ (reference sequence). The CDR3 bases are TGTGCCAGCAGCTCATCAGTTGGGGGTCGGGGGTCAGATACGCAGTATTTT. This sequence encodes CASSSSVGGRGSDTQYF.